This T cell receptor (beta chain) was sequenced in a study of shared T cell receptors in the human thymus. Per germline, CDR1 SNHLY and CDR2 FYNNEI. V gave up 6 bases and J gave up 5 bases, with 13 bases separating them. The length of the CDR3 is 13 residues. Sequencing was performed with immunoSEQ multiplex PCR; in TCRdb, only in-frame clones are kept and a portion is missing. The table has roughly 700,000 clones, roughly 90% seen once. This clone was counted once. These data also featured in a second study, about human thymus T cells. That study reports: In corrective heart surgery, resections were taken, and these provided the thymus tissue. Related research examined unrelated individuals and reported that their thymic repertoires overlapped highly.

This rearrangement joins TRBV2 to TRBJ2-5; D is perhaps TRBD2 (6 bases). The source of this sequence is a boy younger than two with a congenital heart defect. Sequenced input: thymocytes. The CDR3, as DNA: TGTGCCAGCAGGGCGCCCCGGGAGGAGACCCAGTACTTC. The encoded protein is CASRAPREETQYF.